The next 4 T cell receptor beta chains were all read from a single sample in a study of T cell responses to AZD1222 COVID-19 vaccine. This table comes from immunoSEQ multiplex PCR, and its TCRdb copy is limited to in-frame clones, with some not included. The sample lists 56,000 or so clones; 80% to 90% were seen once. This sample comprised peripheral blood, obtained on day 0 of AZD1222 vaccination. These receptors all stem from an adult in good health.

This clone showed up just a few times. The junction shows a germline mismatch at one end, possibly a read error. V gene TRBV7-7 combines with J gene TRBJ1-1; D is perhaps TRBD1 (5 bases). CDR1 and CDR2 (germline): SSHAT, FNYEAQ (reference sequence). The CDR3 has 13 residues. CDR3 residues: CASSKDSNTEAFF. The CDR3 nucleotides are TGTGCTAGCAGCAAAGACAGCAACACTGAAGCTTTCTTT.

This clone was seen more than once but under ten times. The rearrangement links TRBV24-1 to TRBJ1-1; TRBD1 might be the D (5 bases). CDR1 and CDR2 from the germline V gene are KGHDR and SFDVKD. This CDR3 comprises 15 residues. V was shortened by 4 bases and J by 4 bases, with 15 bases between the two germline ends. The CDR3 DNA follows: TGTGCCACCAGTGACCTAGGGGAGCCGGGCACTGAAGCTTTCTTT. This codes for CATSDLGEPGTEAFF.

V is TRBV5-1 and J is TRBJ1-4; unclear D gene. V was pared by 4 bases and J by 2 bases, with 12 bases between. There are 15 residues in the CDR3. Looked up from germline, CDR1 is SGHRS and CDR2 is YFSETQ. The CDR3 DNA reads TGCGCCAGCAGCCCGGCGGCTAACACTAATGAAAAACTGTTTTTT. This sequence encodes CASSPAANTNEKLFF.

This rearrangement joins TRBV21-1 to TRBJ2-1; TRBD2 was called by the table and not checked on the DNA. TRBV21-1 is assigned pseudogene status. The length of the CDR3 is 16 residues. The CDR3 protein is CASSKDRLAGCNEQFF. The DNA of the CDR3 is TGTGCCAGCAGCAAAGATAGACTAGCGGGTTGCAATGAGCAGTTCTTC.